These 2 T cell receptor beta chains originate from one sample sequenced in a study of shared T cell receptors in the human thymus. Assay used: immunoSEQ multiplex PCR; TCRdb lists only in-frame clones, some missing. The sample yields roughly 560,000 clones, approximately 78% seen once. The same data also went into a second study, on human thymus T cells.

Specimen: thymocytes. The source of these receptors is a boy younger than two with a congenital heart defect.

V gene TRBV15 combines with J gene TRBJ2-5, with D tentatively TRBD1 (6 bases). The CDR3 loop spans 17 amino acids. The germline V gene encodes CDR1 LNHNV and CDR2 YYDKDF (reference sequence). The germline V and J ends were trimmed by 4 bases and 4 bases, with 22 bases remaining between them. In DNA form, the CDR3 reads TGTGCCACCAGCAAAAGGGGGTACTTACCCCCGACAGAGACCCAGTACTTC. The encoded protein is CATSKRGYLPPTETQYF.

This clone is a singleton in its sample. The junction shows a germline mismatch at one end, possibly a read error. CDR3 sequence: CASSLAGTSSHEQYF. The CDR3 region has the DNA TGTGCCAGCAGCTTAGCGGGGACTAGCTCCCACGAGCAGTACTTC. The chain carries TRBV11-2 and TRBJ2-7; 9 bases are shared with TRBD2. The CDR3 has 15 amino acids. Germline V gene data show CDR1 as SGHAT and CDR2 as FQNNGV.